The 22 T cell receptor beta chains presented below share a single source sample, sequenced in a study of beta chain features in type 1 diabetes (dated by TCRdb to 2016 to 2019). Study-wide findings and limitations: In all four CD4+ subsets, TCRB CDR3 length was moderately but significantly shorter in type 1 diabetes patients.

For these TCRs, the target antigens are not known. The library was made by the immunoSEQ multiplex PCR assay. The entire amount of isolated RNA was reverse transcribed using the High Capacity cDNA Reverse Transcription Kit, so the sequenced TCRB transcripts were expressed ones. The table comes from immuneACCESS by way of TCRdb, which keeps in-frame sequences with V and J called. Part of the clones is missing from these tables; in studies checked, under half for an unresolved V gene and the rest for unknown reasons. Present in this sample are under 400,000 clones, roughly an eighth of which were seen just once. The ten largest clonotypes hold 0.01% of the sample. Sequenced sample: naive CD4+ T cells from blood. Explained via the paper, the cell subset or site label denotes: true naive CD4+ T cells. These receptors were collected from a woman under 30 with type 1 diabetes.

Here the CDR3 reads CASRDGGDGYTF. In DNA form, the CDR3 reads TGTGCCAGCCGGGACGGAGGGGATGGCTACACCTTC. The chain employs TRBV6-4 and TRBJ1-2; a weak D match, TRBD1 (5 bases). Germline V CDR1 and CDR2: MRHNA, SNTAGT. The V end lost 8 bases, the J end lost 6 bases, and 13 bases lay between the germline ends. The CDR3 is 12 amino acids.

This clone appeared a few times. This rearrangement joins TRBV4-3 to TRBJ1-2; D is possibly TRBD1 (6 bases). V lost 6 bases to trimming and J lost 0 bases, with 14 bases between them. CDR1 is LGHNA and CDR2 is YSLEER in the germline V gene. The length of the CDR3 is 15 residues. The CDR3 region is CASSEQGTANYGYTF. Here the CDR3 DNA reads TGCGCCAGCAGTGAACAGGGAACAGCTAACTATGGCTACACCTTC.

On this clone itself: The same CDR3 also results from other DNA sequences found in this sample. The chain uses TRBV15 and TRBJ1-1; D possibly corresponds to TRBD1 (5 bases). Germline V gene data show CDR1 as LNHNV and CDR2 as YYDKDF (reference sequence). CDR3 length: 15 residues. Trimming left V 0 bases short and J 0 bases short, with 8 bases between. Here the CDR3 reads CATSRDQGLNTEAFF. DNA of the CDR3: TGTGCCACCAGCAGAGATCAGGGATTGAACACTGAAGCTTTCTTT.

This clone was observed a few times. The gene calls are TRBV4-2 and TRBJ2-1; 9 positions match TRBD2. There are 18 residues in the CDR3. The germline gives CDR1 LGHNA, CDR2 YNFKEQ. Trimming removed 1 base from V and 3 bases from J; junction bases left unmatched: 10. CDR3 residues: CASSQVGRLAELYNEQFF. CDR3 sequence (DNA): TGTGCCAGCAGCCAAGTGGGGCGACTAGCGGAACTCTACAATGAGCAGTTCTTC.

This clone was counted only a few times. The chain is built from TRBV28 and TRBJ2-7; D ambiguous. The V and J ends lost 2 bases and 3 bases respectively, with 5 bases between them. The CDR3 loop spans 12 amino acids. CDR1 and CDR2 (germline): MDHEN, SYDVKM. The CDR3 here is CASSLPNYEQYF. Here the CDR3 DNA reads TGTGCCAGCAGTTTACCCAACTACGAGCAGTACTTC.

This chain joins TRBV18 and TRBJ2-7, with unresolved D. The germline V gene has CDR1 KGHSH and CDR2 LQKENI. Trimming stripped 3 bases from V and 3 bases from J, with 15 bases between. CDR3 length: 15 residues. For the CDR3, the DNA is TGTGCCAGCTCACCCCAAGAGACAAGCCGCTACGAGCAGTACTTC. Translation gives CASSPQETSRYEQYF.

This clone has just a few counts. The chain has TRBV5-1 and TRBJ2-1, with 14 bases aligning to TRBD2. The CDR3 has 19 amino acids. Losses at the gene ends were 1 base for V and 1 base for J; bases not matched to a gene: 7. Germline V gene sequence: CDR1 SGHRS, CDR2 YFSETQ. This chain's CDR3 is CASSLPGTSGGGSYNEQFF. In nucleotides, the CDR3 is TGCGCCAGCAGCTTGCCCGGGACTAGCGGGGGTGGATCCTACAATGAGCAGTTCTTC.

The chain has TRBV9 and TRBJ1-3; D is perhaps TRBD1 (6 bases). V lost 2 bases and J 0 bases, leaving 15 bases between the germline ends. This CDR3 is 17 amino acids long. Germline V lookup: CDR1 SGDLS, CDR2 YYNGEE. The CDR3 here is CASSVQDSHGSGNTIYF. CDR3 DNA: TGTGCCAGCAGCGTCCAGGACAGTCATGGCTCTGGAAACACCATATATTTT.

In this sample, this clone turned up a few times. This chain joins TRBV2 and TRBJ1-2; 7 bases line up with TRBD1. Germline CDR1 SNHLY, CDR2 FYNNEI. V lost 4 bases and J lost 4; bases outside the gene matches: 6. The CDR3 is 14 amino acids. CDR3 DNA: TGTGCCAGCAGTGTTTTGGGACAGCTCTATGGCTACACCTTC. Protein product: CASSVLGQLYGYTF. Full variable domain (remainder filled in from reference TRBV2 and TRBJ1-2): EPEVTQTPSHQVTQMGQEVILRCVPISNHLYFYWYRQILGQKVEFLVSFYNNEISEKSEIFDDQFSVERPDGSNFTLKIRSTKLEDSAMYFCASSVLGQLYGYTFGSGTRLTVV.

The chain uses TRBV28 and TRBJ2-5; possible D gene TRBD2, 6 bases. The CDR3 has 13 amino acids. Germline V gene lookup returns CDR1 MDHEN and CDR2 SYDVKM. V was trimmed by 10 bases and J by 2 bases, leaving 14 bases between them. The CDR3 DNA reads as TGTGCCACCACCGGGAGCGTGCAAGAGACCCAGTACTTC. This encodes CATTGSVQETQYF. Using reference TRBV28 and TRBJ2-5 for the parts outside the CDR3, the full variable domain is DVKVTQSSRYLVKRTGEKVFLECVQDMDHENMFWYRQDPGLGLRLIYFSYDVKMKEKGDIPEGYSVSREKKERFSLILESASTNQTSMYLCATTGSVQETQYFGPGTRLLVL.

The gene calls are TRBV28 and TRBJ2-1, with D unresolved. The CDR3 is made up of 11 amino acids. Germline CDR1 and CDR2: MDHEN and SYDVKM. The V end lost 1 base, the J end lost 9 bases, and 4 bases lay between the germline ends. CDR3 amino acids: CASSLSREQFF. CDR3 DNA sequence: TGTGCCAGCAGTTTATCTCGTGAGCAGTTCTTC.

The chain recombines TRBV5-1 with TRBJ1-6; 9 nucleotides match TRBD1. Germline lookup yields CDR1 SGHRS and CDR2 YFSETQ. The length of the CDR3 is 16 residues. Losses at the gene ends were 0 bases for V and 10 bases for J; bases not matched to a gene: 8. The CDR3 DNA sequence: TGCGCCAGCAGCTTGGGAGGAACGGGACAGGGATCACCCCTCCACTTT. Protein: CASSLGGTGQGSPLHF.

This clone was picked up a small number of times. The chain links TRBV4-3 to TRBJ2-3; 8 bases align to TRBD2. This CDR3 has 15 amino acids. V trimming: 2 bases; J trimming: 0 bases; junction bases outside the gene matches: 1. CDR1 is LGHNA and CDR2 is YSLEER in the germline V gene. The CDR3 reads CASSQIAGSTDTQYF. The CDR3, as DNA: TGCGCCAGCAGCCAAATAGCGGGGAGCACAGATACGCAGTATTTT.

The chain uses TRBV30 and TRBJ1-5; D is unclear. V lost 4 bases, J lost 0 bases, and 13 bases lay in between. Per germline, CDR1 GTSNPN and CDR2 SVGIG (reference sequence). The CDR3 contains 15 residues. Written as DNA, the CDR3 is TGTGCCTGGACCAATGGCGGGGTTAGCAATCAGCCCCAGCATTTT. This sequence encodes CAWTNGGVSNQPQHF.

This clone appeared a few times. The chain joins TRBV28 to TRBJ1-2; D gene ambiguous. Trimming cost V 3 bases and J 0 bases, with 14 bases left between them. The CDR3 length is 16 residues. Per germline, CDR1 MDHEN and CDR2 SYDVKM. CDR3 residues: CASSLVPSGANYGYTF. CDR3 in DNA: TGTGCCAGCAGTTTGGTCCCCTCGGGAGCTAACTATGGCTACACCTTC.

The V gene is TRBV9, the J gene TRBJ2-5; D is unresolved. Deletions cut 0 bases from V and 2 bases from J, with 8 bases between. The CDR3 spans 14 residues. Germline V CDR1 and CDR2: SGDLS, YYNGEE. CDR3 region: CASSVEYSQETQYF. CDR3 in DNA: TGTGCCAGCAGCGTAGAGTACTCACAAGAGACCCAGTACTTC.

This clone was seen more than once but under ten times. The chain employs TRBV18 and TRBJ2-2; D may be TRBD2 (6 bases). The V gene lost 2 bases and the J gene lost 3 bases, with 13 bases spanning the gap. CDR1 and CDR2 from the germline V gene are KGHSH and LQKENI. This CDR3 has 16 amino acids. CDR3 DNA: TGTGCCAGCTCACCAATCTTTGGAGGGGACACCGGGGAGCTGTTTTTT. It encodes CASSPIFGGDTGELFF.

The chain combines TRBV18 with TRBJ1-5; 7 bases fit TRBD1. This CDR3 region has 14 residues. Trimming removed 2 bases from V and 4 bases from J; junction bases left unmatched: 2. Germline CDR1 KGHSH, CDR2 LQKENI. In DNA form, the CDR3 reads TGTGCCAGCTCACCAGTGGGACAGAATCAGCCCCAGCATTTT. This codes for CASSPVGQNQPQHF.

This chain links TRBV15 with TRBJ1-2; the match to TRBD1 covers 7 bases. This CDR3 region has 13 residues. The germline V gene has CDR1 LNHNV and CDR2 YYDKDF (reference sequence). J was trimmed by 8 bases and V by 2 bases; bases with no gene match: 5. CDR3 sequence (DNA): TGTGCCACCAGCAGAAAACAGGGGCGCGGCTACACCTTC. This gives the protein CATSRKQGRGYTF.

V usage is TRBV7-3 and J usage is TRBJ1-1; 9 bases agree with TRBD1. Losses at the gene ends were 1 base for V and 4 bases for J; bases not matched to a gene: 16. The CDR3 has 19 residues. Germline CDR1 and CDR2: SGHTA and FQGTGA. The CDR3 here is CASSLRAELGTGHRTEAFF. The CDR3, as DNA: TGTGCCAGCAGCTTAAGGGCGGAGCTAGGGACAGGGCACCGCACTGAAGCTTTCTTT.

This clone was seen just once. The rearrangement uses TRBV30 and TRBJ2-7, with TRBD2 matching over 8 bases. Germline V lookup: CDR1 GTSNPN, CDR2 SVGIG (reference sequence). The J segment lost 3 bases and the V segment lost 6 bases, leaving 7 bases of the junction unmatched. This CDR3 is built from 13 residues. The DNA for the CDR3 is TGTGCCTGTGGGGTAGCGGGACACTACGAGCAGTACTTC. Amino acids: CACGVAGHYEQYF.

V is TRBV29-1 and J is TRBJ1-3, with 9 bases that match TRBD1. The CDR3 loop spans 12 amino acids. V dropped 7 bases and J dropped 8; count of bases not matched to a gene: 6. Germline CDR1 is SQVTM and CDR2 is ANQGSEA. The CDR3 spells CSGGTGPDTIYF. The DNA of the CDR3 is TGCAGCGGGGGGACAGGGCCCGACACCATATATTTT.